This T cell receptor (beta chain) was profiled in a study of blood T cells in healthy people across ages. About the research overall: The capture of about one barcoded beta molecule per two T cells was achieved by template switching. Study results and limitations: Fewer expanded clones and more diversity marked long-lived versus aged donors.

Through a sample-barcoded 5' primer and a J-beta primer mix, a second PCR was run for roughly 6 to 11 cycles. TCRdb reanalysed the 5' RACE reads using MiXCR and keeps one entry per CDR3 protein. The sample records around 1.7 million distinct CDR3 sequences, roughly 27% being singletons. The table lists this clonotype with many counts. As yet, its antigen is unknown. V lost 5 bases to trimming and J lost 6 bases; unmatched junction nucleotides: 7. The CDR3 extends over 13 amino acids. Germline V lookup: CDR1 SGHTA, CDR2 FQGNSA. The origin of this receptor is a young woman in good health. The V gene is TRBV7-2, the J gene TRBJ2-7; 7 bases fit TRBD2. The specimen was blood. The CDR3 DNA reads TGTGCCAGCAGCCAGGGACTAACAGGCGAGCAGTACTTC. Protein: CASSQGLTGEQYF.